The T cell receptor beta chain described here comes from a study of blood T cell repertoires in COVID-19. In the study overall: Sample material is recorded as cDNA or gDNA derived from T cells, B-cell-depleted T cells, or PBMCs.

Germline values: CDR1 LNHDA, CDR2 SQIVND (reference sequence). The CDR3 consists of 15 residues. After removal of 7 bases from V and 5 bases from J, the junction contained 11 bases not matched to a gene. Using immunoSEQ multiplex PCR, the repertoire was profiled, and TCRdb retains in-frame clones only, with some absent. Here the sample spans about 23,000 clones, 80% to 90% being singletons. The TCR originated in a human donor with acute or convalescent COVID-19. The donor label of this sample is uncertain. Specimen: peripheral blood. This rearrangement joins TRBV19 to TRBJ2-5; the match to TRBD2 covers 9 bases. The CDR3 coding sequence is TGTGCCAGTACCCATGGGCTAGCGGGGAGTGAGACCCAGTACTTC. This encodes CASTHGLAGSETQYF.